Each of the 15 T cell receptor beta chains below was sequenced from the same sample in a study of shared clonotypes between healthy human individuals. Clones were sequenced by immunoSEQ multiplex PCR, and TCRdb holds only the in-frame ones, with some missing. There are roughly 2,500,000 clones in the sample; 93% occur only once, and around 0.37% lies in the top ten. The sample taken for sequencing was naive CD4+ T cells from PBMCs. This sample's subset: CD45RA+ positively selected. The receptors were sampled from a man between 18 and 29 years old in good health. Some clones in this sample may be carry-over from other donors' samples.

This clone appeared a single time. The chain recombines TRBV6-1 with TRBJ1-2; 9 bases are shared with TRBD1. Germline-derived CDR1 and CDR2 are MNHNS and SASEGT. J gave up 7 bases and V 4 bases, and 7 bases lay outside the gene matches. CDR3 length: 14 amino acids. The CDR3 protein is CASSVTGTGSGYTF. The CDR3 bases are TGTGCCAGCAGTGTGACCGGGACAGGGTCTGGCTACACCTTC.

The genes are TRBV4-1 and TRBJ2-7, with a tentative D call TRBD1 (6 bases). The CDR3 consists of 15 residues. Germline V CDR1 and CDR2: MGHRA, YSYEKL. V lost 0 bases and J lost 3, with 12 bases in between. CDR3 residues: CASSQDRVTGYEQYF. Written as DNA, the CDR3 is TGCGCCAGCAGCCAAGATCGAGTGACAGGCTACGAGCAGTACTTC.

The CDR3 spells CAGGRDREVRQFF. The CDR3 bases are TGTGCCGGGGGGAGGGACAGGGAAGTTAGGCAGTTCTTC. V is TRBV30 and J is TRBJ2-1; TRBD1 aligns across 9 bases. V gave up 8 bases and J gave up 12 bases; unmatched junction bases: 14. The CDR3 sequence is 13 residues long. Germline V gene lookup returns CDR1 GTSNPN and CDR2 SVGIG (reference sequence).

Comment on this clone: This same CDR3 is encoded by further DNA sequences in the sample. The J gene is TRBJ2-6, the V gene TRBV5-1; no definite D call. Between the trimmed V and J ends, which lost 2 bases and 2 bases, there was a span of 8 bases. Looked up from germline, CDR1 is SGHRS and CDR2 is YFSETQ. The CDR3 loop spans 15 amino acids. CDR3 region: CASSFGGPGANVLTF. The CDR3 coding sequence is TGCGCCAGCAGCTTTGGTGGCCCTGGGGCCAACGTCCTGACTTTC.

The chain joins TRBV7-2 to TRBJ2-3, with 7 bases aligning to TRBD2. CDR3 length: 15 amino acids. Germline V lookup: CDR1 SGHTA, CDR2 FQGNSA. The V and J ends lost 4 bases and 2 bases, in that order; junction bases with no gene match: 6. The CDR3 nucleotides read TGTGCCAGCAGCTCCCCTAGCGGCGTCACAGATACGCAGTATTTT. This codes for CASSSPSGVTDTQYF.

The chain has TRBV11-2 and TRBJ2-7, with 12 bases that match TRBD2. The germline V gene has CDR1 SGHAT and CDR2 FQNNGV. Trimming removed 2 bases from V and 5 bases from J; junction bases left unmatched: 10. The CDR3 extends over 17 amino acids. The CDR3, as DNA: TGTGCCAGCAGCTTATGGTTTCTAGCGGGAGGGCCCCACGAGCAGTACTTC. Protein product: CASSLWFLAGGPHEQYF.

This rearrangement joins TRBV6-1 to TRBJ1-6, with D possibly TRBD1 on 6 matching bases. This CDR3 region has 14 residues. The germline V and J ends were trimmed by 6 bases and 6 bases, with 12 bases remaining between them. Germline CDR1 reads MNHNS; CDR2 reads SASEGT. The CDR3 coding sequence is TGTGCCAGCAGGAGGGGGACGGTTAATTCACCCCTCCACTTT. Encoded protein: CASRRGTVNSPLHF.

CDR3 in amino acids: CASSPFGQGNTEAFF. CDR3 nucleotide sequence: TGTGCCAGCAGCCCGTTCGGGCAGGGGAACACTGAAGCTTTCTTT. The gene calls are TRBV28 and TRBJ1-1, with D perhaps matching TRBD1 (5 bases). V was pared by 6 bases and J by 1 base, with 15 bases between. CDR1 is MDHEN, CDR2 SYDVKM, per germline. The CDR3 is 15 residues long.

For this clone: The sample contains more than one DNA sequence encoding this CDR3. The J gene is TRBJ2-5, the V gene TRBV9, with D uncertain. This CDR3 is built from 13 residues. Germline CDR1 SGDLS, CDR2 YYNGEE. The germline V and J ends were trimmed by 0 bases and 2 bases, with 5 bases remaining between them. CDR3 protein: CASSVGGQETQYF. CDR3 in DNA: TGTGCCAGCAGCGTAGGGGGTCAAGAGACCCAGTACTTC.

The chain links TRBV28 to TRBJ1-1, with TRBD1 matching over 7 bases. The V and J ends lost 6 bases and 1 base, in that order; junction bases with no gene match: 11. The CDR3 loop spans 16 amino acids. The germline CDR1 and CDR2 sequences are MDHEN and SYDVKM. DNA for the CDR3: TGTGCCAGCAGCTCAATATGGGACAGTAAGAACACTGAAGCTTTCTTT. Residues: CASSSIWDSKNTEAFF.

The CDR3 DNA reads TGCGCCAGCAGCCAGGACAGGACTTTCTACGAGCAGTACTTC. Its translation is CASSQDRTFYEQYF. V gene TRBV4-1 combines with J gene TRBJ2-7; 7 bases are a match to TRBD1. Per the germline V gene, CDR1 is MGHRA and CDR2 is YSYEKL. The CDR3 consists of 14 residues. With V trimmed by 3 bases and J by 3 bases, 5 bases remained unmatched.

About this clone: This specimen includes other DNA sequences encoding the same CDR3. The J gene is TRBJ2-1, the V gene TRBV18; 7 positions match TRBD1. The germline V gene has CDR1 KGHSH and CDR2 LQKENI. V shed 3 bases and J 3 bases; nucleotides not matched to a gene: 5. This CDR3 is 15 amino acids long. Here the CDR3 DNA reads TGTGCCAGCTCACCCACCGGGACAGACTACAATGAGCAGTTCTTC. Translating gives CASSPTGTDYNEQFF.

Comments on this clone: Other nucleotide sequences from this sample produce the same CDR3. The chain couples TRBV19 to TRBJ1-2, with unresolved D. The CDR3 loop spans 13 amino acids. Germline V lookup: CDR1 LNHDA, CDR2 SQIVND (reference sequence). The V gene lost 1 base and the J gene lost 2 bases, with 5 bases spanning the gap. The CDR3 bases are TGTGCCAGTAGTATAGGGCGGAACTATGGCTACACCTTC. As protein: CASSIGRNYGYTF.

V and J are TRBV5-4 and TRBJ1-1, with TRBD1 matching 10 bases. Trimming removed 3 bases from V and 0 bases from J; junction bases left unmatched: 14. Per the germline V gene, CDR1 is SGHNT and CDR2 is YYREEE (reference sequence). The CDR3 has 19 residues. The CDR3 loop reads CASSSGGGGQGILNTEAFF. In nucleotides, the CDR3 is TGTGCCAGCAGCTCAGGAGGGGGGGGACAGGGGATACTGAACACTGAAGCTTTCTTT.

This chain uses TRBV7-9 with TRBJ2-1, with TRBD1 matching 9 bases. The CDR3 spans 17 residues. V dropped 5 bases and J dropped 5; count of bases not matched to a gene: 13. In germline, CDR1 is SEHNR, CDR2 FQNEAQ (reference sequence). The CDR3 spells CASSPKAGTGFNNEQFF. DNA for the CDR3: TGTGCCAGCAGCCCGAAAGCGGGGACAGGGTTCAACAATGAGCAGTTCTTC.